The 15 T cell receptor beta chains listed next were all sequenced from one sample in a study of cytomegalovirus exposure and HLA in healthy donors. Both 60 Vbeta primers and 13 Jbeta primers went into the PCR. Clones were read by immunoSEQ multiplex PCR, and TCRdb kept only the in-frame ones, dropping some. The sample lists around 120,000 clones, 80% occurring once. Source material: PBMCs. The receptors come from a female donor in good health and CMV-seropositive.

This chain links TRBV18 with TRBJ1-2; 7 nucleotides align to TRBD1. The germline gives CDR1 KGHSH, CDR2 LQKENI. V shed 2 bases and J 3 bases; nucleotides not matched to a gene: 0. The CDR3 runs to 13 residues. CDR3 DNA sequence: TGTGCCAGCTCACCAGGGACAGACTATGGCTACACCTTC. This encodes CASSPGTDYGYTF.

The V and J genes are TRBV19 and TRBJ1-6; 7 bases fit TRBD1. Germline lookup yields CDR1 LNHDA and CDR2 SQIVND (reference sequence). With V trimmed by 3 bases and J by 7 bases, 3 bases remained unmatched. The CDR3 runs 14 residues. The CDR3 coding sequence is TGTGCCAGTAGTATCACAGGGGTAAATTCACCCCTCCACTTT. This encodes CASSITGVNSPLHF.

This clone showed up just a few times. J is TRBJ1-1 and V is TRBV4-3; possibly TRBD1 for D (6 bases). The CDR3 loop spans 16 amino acids. Germline assignment: CDR1 LGHNA and CDR2 YSLEER. The V end lost 0 bases, the J end lost 4 bases, and 15 bases lay between the germline ends. The CDR3 protein is CASSQEVTRGITEAFF. CDR3 nucleotides: TGCGCCAGCAGCCAAGAAGTAACCAGGGGAATCACTGAAGCTTTCTTT.

V gene TRBV6-6 combines with J gene TRBJ2-3; 13 bases map to TRBD2. This CDR3 has 16 amino acids. V shed 8 bases, J shed 6 bases, and the junction held 11 bases outside the gene matches. Per germline, CDR1 MNHNY and CDR2 SVGAGI (reference sequence). CDR3 sequence reads: CASYPRTSGGEDTQYF. For the CDR3, the DNA is TGTGCCAGCTACCCTCGGACTAGCGGGGGTGAGGATACGCAGTATTTT.

This clone was counted between two and nine times. This sequence joins TRBV7-3 and TRBJ1-5; no reliable D call. V was trimmed by 8 bases and J by 9 bases, leaving 17 bases between them. Germline lookup yields CDR1 SGHTA and CDR2 FQGTGA. The CDR3 consists of 13 residues. CDR3 in amino acids: CASRANLIRPQHF. CDR3 coding DNA: TGTGCCAGCCGCGCAAACCTTATAAGGCCCCAGCATTTT.

The chain joins TRBV5-6 to TRBJ2-2; 10 nucleotides match TRBD1. Trimming removed 3 bases from V and 4 bases from J; junction bases left unmatched: 3. The CDR3 runs to 15 residues. Germline CDR1 reads SGHDT; CDR2 reads YYEEEE. The CDR3 sequence: CASSSGTGVTGELFF. CDR3 DNA sequence: TGTGCCAGCAGCTCCGGGACAGGGGTCACCGGGGAGCTGTTTTTT.

The chain combines TRBV2 with TRBJ1-5; D uncertain. V lost 7 bases and J lost 2, with 9 bases in between. This CDR3 has 13 amino acids. Looked up from germline, CDR1 is SNHLY and CDR2 is FYNNEI. CDR3 region: CASTMEGNQPQHF. The CDR3 DNA is TGTGCCAGCACGATGGAGGGCAATCAGCCCCAGCATTTT.

V and J are TRBV20-1 and TRBJ2-7; perhaps TRBD2 as D (5 bases). V was cut by 6 bases and J by 6 bases, with 12 bases left in between. Germline CDR1 reads DFQATT; CDR2 reads SNEGSKA (reference sequence). The CDR3 covers 11 residues. This chain's CDR3 is CSAQDSFEQYF. CDR3 in DNA: TGCAGTGCCCAGGACTCTTTCGAGCAGTACTTC.

The chain has TRBV9 and TRBJ1-2; 10 bases match TRBD1. Germline V CDR1 and CDR2: SGDLS, YYNGEE. The V segment lost 3 bases and the J segment 4 bases; nucleotides outside the gene matches: 6. This CDR3 comprises 15 residues. Here the CDR3 DNA reads TGTGCCAGCAGCGCCGGGACAGGGGCCGTCTATGGCTACACCTTC. It encodes CASSAGTGAVYGYTF.

CDR3 sequence (DNA): TGTGCCAGTAGTATAGAAGCAGCGGGGGGGCGTCCGTTCTTC. It translates to CASSIEAAGGRPFF. The chain carries TRBV19 and TRBJ2-1; 10 nucleotides match TRBD2. Per the germline V gene, CDR1 is LNHDA and CDR2 is SQIVND (reference sequence). The CDR3 extends over 14 amino acids. V lost 0 bases, J lost 15 bases, and 8 bases stayed unmatched.

The V gene is TRBV5-1, the J gene TRBJ2-5; D may be TRBD1 (7 bases). Trimming pared 1 base from V and 2 bases from J, leaving 21 bases between. The CDR3 is 18 amino acids. From germline, CDR1 is SGHRS and CDR2 YFSETQ. CDR3 coding DNA: TGCGCCAGCAGCTTGACAGGGGTTTCGGTGGGGGGTCAAGAGACCCAGTACTTC. Its translation: CASSLTGVSVGGQETQYF.

The chain combines TRBV10-3 with TRBJ1-5, with D uncertain. The germline gives CDR1 ENHRY, CDR2 SYGVKD. This CDR3 comprises 13 residues. The V end lost 5 bases, the J end lost 5 bases, and 10 bases lay between the germline ends. The CDR3 loop reads CAISQARDQPQHF. CDR3 nucleotide sequence: TGTGCCATCAGTCAAGCGCGGGATCAGCCCCAGCATTTT.

The J gene is TRBJ2-1, the V gene TRBV7-3, with D possibly matching TRBD1 (8 bases). V shed 5 bases and J shed 12 bases, with 20 bases lying between them. The CDR3 loop spans 14 amino acids. Germline CDR1 SGHTA, CDR2 FQGTGA. The CDR3 bases are TGTGCCAGCAGCAACCCTGGACAGGGAGGGAGGCAGTTCTTC. It yields the protein CASSNPGQGGRQFF. Full variable domain (missing parts from reference TRBV7-3 and TRBJ2-1): GAGVSQTPSNKVTEKGKYVELRCDPISGHTALYWYRQSLGQGPEFLIYFQGTGAADDSGLPNDRFFAVRPEGSVSTLKIQRTERGDSAVYLCASSNPGQGGRQFFGPGTRLTVL.

The V and J genes are TRBV5-5 and TRBJ1-2; TRBD1 is a possible D gene (6 bases). CDR3 length equals 15 residues. Germline CDR1 SGHKS, CDR2 YYEKEE (reference sequence). Trimming pared 4 bases from V and 6 bases from J, leaving 19 bases between. The CDR3 DNA is TGTGCCAGCAGCCCGGGGGGCAGGGGTTTCGATGGCTACACCTTC. Its protein product is CASSPGGRGFDGYTF.

The J gene is TRBJ2-3, the V gene TRBV6-5, with 9 positions matching TRBD2. The CDR3 runs 15 residues. V dropped 5 bases and J dropped 4; count of bases not matched to a gene: 7. CDR1 and CDR2 from the germline V gene are MNHEY and SVGAGI. Here the CDR3 reads CASSPLAGRADTQYF. CDR3 DNA: TGTGCCAGCAGTCCGCTAGCGGGGAGAGCAGATACGCAGTATTTT.